This is a list of T cell receptor beta chains from one sample in a study of T cells in Graves' hyperthyroidism and ophthalmopathy. MiXCR, run by TCRdb on the multiplex PCR reads, gives a single entry per CDR3 protein. The data contain about 400,000 distinct CDR3 sequences, about 14% of them singletons. The material sequenced was blood. These receptors all come from a man aged 50 to 59 with Graves' ophthalmopathy. Each CDR3 is given with its conserved first and last residue. The D gene is left open where the match is weak. Not all rows give a size; the values are once, few, many and, for expanded clones, a class.

16	TRBV29-1	.	.	TRBJ1-1	CSVEVWGGNYFTEAFF	TGCAGCGTTGAAGTTTGGGGCGGGAATTATTTCACTGAAGCTTTCTTT
16	TRBV18	.	.	TRBJ2-6	CASSPPGPSGANVLTF	TGTGCCAGCTCACCACCAGGCCCATCTGGGGCCAACGTCCTGACTTTC
19	TRBV5-1	TRBD2	many	TRBJ2-1	CASSLVRLAGVFGGNEQFF	TGCGCCAGCAGCTTGGTCCGGCTAGCGGGAGTGTTTGGTGGTAATGAGCAGTTCTTC
14	TRBV3-1	TRBD1	many	TRBJ2-7	CASSQGQGANEQYF	TGTGCCAGCAGCCAAGGGCAGGGGGCCAACGAGCAGTACTTC
17	TRBV20-1	TRBD2	many	TRBJ2-7	CSATTGTSGFVRDEQYF	TGCAGTGCTACTACCGGGACTAGCGGGTTCGTTCGTGACGAGCAGTACTTC
15	TRBV18	.	.	TRBJ2-1	CASSPSGGAYNEQFF	TGTGCCAGCTCACCATCCGGGGGTGCCTACAATGAGCAGTTCTTC
15	TRBV27	TRBD1	many	TRBJ2-7	CASMPGQGLSYEQYF	TGTGCCAGCATGCCGGGACAGGGGCTATCCTACGAGCAGTACTTC
11	TRBV12-3/TRBV12-4	.	many	TRBJ2-7	CASSQGNEQYF	TGTGCCAGCAGTCAGGGCAACGAGCAGTACTTC
14	TRBV3-1	.	many	TRBJ1-2	CASSQEGRGTGYTF	TGTGCCAGCAGCCAAGAGGGCAGGGGCACCGGCTACACCTTC
17	TRBV5-5	TRBD2	.	TRBJ2-4	CASSWVEGRGGKNIQYF	TGTGCCAGCAGCTGGGTTGAGGGACGGGGGGGAAAAAACATTCAGTACTTC
18	TRBV7-3	TRBD2	many	TRBJ2-7	CASSLFPLSSGSSYEQYF	TGTGCCAGCAGCTTATTTCCCCTCTCTAGCGGGAGCTCCTACGAGCAGTACTTC
14	TRBV20-1	TRBD2	.	TRBJ2-7	CSAVGLAGSYEQYF	TGCAGTGCTGTAGGACTAGCGGGGAGCTACGAGCAGTACTTC
13	TRBV29-1	.	.	TRBJ1-3	CSVRTDSGNTIYF	TGCAGCGTAAGGACAGACTCTGGAAACACCATATATTTT
14	TRBV19	TRBD1	many	TRBJ2-3	CASNRQGRTDTQYF	TGTGCCAGTAATCGACAGGGTCGAACAGATACGCAGTATTTT
16	TRBV4-2	.	.	TRBJ1-2	CASSQDQNTVYYGYTF	TGTGCCAGCAGCCAAGATCAAAATACAGTATACTATGGCTACACCTTC
16	TRBV12-3/TRBV12-4	TRBD1	once	TRBJ2-7	CASSSTGAPGHYEQYF	TGTGCCAGCAGTTCCACAGGGGCGCCGGGGCACTACGAGCAGTACTTC
17	TRBV6-1	TRBD1	many	TRBJ1-5	CASSEALPDRADQPQHF	TGTGCCAGCAGTGAAGCCTTACCGGACAGGGCCGATCAGCCCCAGCATTTT
11	TRBV2	.	many	TRBJ2-2	CASRSTGELFF	TGTGCCAGCCGAAGTACCGGGGAGCTGTTTTTT
17	TRBV3-1	TRBD2	.	TRBJ2-1	CASSQGVAGATYNEQFF	TGTGCCAGCAGCCAAGGGGTAGCGGGAGCGACGTACAATGAGCAGTTCTTC
14	TRBV7-9	.	many	TRBJ2-3	CASSLEGTTDTQYF	TGTGCCAGCAGCTTAGAGGGGACTACAGATACGCAGTATTTT
18	TRBV5-1	TRBD1	many	TRBJ2-6	CASSPQGAKTSGANVLTF	TGCGCCAGCAGCCCACAGGGGGCAAAAACCTCTGGGGCCAACGTCCTGACTTTC
14	TRBV20-1	.	.	TRBJ2-1	CSARDLRQPNEQFF	TGCAGTGCTAGAGATTTGCGACAGCCTAATGAGCAGTTCTTC
14	TRBV3-1	TRBD2	many	TRBJ2-3	CASSHSGRGDTQYF	TGTGCCAGCAGCCATAGCGGGAGGGGGGATACGCAGTATTTT
12	TRBV2	.	many	TRBJ2-5	CASTGTQETQYF	TGTGCCAGCACGGGGACCCAAGAGACCCAGTACTTC
14	TRBV28	TRBD2	.	TRBJ2-7	CASRGGGTSYEQYF	TGTGCCAGCAGGGGGGGGGGTACCTCCTACGAGCAGTACTTC
16	TRBV7-9	.	many	TRBJ2-1	CASSLVAGLSAWEQFF	TGTGCCAGCAGCTTAGTGGCGGGACTCTCCGCATGGGAGCAGTTCTTC
16	TRBV7-3	TRBD2	.	TRBJ2-2	CASSFDSGLNTGELFF	TGTGCCAGCAGCTTCGATTCGGGACTAAACACCGGGGAGCTGTTTTTT
14	TRBV28	TRBD2	many	TRBJ2-3	CASKASGSTDTQYF	TGTGCCAGCAAGGCTAGCGGTTCCACAGATACGCAGTATTTT
15	TRBV7-2	.	many	TRBJ2-1	CASSLDGNSYNEQFF	TGTGCCAGCAGCTTAGACGGGAACTCCTACAATGAGCAGTTCTTC
16	TRBV7-8	.	many	TRBJ2-1	CASSLGDSLIYNEQFF	TGTGCCAGCAGCTTAGGCGACAGCCTTATCTACAATGAGCAGTTCTTC
17	TRBV27	TRBD2	.	TRBJ2-5	CASSPGTSLLGQETQYF	TGTGCCAGCAGTCCGGGGACTAGCCTTTTGGGCCAAGAGACCCAGTACTTC
14	TRBV7-8	.	many	TRBJ2-1	CASSPEGSYNEQFF	TGTGCCAGCAGTCCGGAGGGCTCCTACAATGAGCAGTTCTTC
14	TRBV12-3/TRBV12-4	.	many	TRBJ1-2	CASSFAADGYGYTF	TGTGCCAGCTCGTTCGCTGCCGACGGCTATGGCTACACCTTC
14	TRBV19	.	.	TRBJ1-2	CASSMAKATYGYTF	TGTGCCAGTAGTATGGCAAAGGCCACCTATGGCTACACCTTC
13	TRBV10-3	.	many	TRBJ1-5	CAISKDSNQPQHF	TGTGCCATCAGCAAAGATAGCAATCAGCCCCAGCATTTT
15	TRBV2	.	many	TRBJ2-5	CASSEQSGPQETQYF	TGTGCCAGCAGTGAACAAAGCGGTCCCCAAGAGACCCAGTACTTC
15	TRBV18	.	.	TRBJ1-1	CASSLNPGANTEAFF	TGTGCCAGCTCACTAAACCCGGGGGCGAACACTGAAGCTTTCTTT
13	TRBV6-1	.	few	TRBJ2-6	CASTWRGANVLTF	TGTGCCAGTACGTGGAGAGGGGCCAACGTCCTGACTTTC
15	TRBV6-1	.	many	TRBJ1-1	CASSERKGFISEAFF	TGTGCCAGCAGTGAAAGGAAAGGCTTTATTTCTGAAGCTTTCTTT
15	TRBV18	.	many	TRBJ2-7	CASSQGNSINYEQYF	TGTGCCAGCTCGCAGGGCAACTCAATCAATTACGAGCAGTACTTC
13	TRBV7-2	.	few	TRBJ2-1	CASSLLVGWEQFF	TGTGCCAGCAGCTTATTGGTCGGGTGGGAGCAGTTCTTC
16	TRBV6-1	TRBD2	few	TRBJ2-7	CASSEISGGSSYEQYF	TGTGCCAGCAGTGAGATAAGCGGCGGGAGCTCCTACGAGCAGTACTTC
14	TRBV28	.	many	TRBJ1-3	CASSPPGRRNTIYF	TGTGCCAGCAGTCCACCGGGACGGAGAAACACCATATATTTT
17	TRBV10-3	.	many	TRBJ2-7	CAISDNGGRGTSYEQYF	TGTGCCATAAGCGATAACGGCGGACGGGGGACCTCCTACGAGCAGTACTTC
15	TRBV11-2	TRBD1	many	TRBJ2-7	CASSLEDRGLSEQYF	TGTGCCAGCAGCTTAGAGGACAGGGGGTTATCCGAGCAGTACTTC
14	TRBV12-3/TRBV12-4	.	many	TRBJ2-7	CASSYLRDPREQYF	TGTGCCAGCAGTTACCTTAGGGACCCAAGGGAGCAGTACTTC
17	TRBV14	TRBD2	.	TRBJ2-3	CASSQDFGRAHTDTQYF	TGTGCCAGCAGCCAAGATTTCGGGAGGGCCCACACAGATACGCAGTATTTT
15	TRBV2	.	many	TRBJ2-7	CASRERTVNSYEQYF	TGTGCCAGCAGGGAACGGACAGTGAACTCCTACGAGCAGTACTTC
17	TRBV28	.	many	TRBJ2-7	CASSRRGGRTRDYEQYF	TGTGCCAGCAGTAGACGGGGTGGGAGAACGAGGGACTACGAGCAGTACTTC